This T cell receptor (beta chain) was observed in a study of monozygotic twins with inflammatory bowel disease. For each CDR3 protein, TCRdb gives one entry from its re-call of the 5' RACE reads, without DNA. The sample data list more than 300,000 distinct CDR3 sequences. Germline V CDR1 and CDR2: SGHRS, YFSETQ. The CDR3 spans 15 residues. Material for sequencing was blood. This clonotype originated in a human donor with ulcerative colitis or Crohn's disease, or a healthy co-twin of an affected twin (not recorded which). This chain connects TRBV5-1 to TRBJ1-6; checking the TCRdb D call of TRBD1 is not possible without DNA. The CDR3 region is CASSAGQGNNSPLHF.